A single sample is the source of the 32 T cell receptor beta chains below, sequenced in a study of shared clonotypes between healthy human individuals. Assay: immunoSEQ multiplex PCR; the TCRdb copy retains only in-frame clones and omits some. The table shows some 900,000 clones, with 76% occurring only once. The sequencing input was memory CD4+ T cells sorted from blood. Subset reported: CD45RA-negative fraction. The origin of the receptors is a man younger than 35 in good health.

This clone was counted a few times. The V call is TRBV18, the J call TRBJ2-7, with TRBD2 matching over 7 bases. V gave up 2 bases and J gave up 5 bases; unmatched junction bases: 15. Germline loops: CDR1 KGHSH, CDR2 LQKENI. The CDR3 consists of 17 residues. The chain's CDR3 is CASSPVGAGARPNEQYF. The CDR3 nucleotides read TGTGCCAGCTCACCAGTTGGGGCGGGAGCCCGACCGAACGAGCAGTACTTC.

V and J are TRBV28 and TRBJ2-7; D gene ambiguous. From germline, CDR1 is MDHEN and CDR2 SYDVKM. V gave up 2 bases and J gave up 3 bases, with 11 bases separating them. This CDR3 spans 14 amino acids. This CDR3 is CASSLGPWFYEQYF. CDR3 nucleotides: TGTGCCAGCAGTTTAGGTCCCTGGTTCTACGAGCAGTACTTC.

The genes are TRBV2 and TRBJ2-3, with 7 bases matching TRBD2. The length of the CDR3 is 17 residues. Per the germline V gene, CDR1 is SNHLY and CDR2 is FYNNEI. The V segment lost 3 bases and the J segment 5 bases; nucleotides outside the gene matches: 14. The DNA for the CDR3 is TGTGCCAGCAGTGATCCCCCGGGAGCGGGAATAAGAGATACGCAGTATTTT. Its protein is CASSDPPGAGIRDTQYF. The whole variable domain, remainder taken from reference TRBV2 and TRBJ2-3, is EPEVTQTPSHQVTQMGQEVILRCVPISNHLYFYWYRQILGQKVEFLVSFYNNEISEKSEIFDDQFSVERPDGSNFTLKIRSTKLEDSAMYFCASSDPPGAGIRDTQYFGPGTRLTVL.

This clone was observed once. The CDR3 coding sequence is TGTGCCTCCTCGGACACCCCCCCTGGAAACACCATATATTTT. Amino acids: CASSDTPPGNTIYF. The chain carries TRBV19 and TRBJ1-3; tentative D call: TRBD1 (5 bases). Looked up from germline, CDR1 is LNHDA and CDR2 is SQIVND (reference sequence). Trimming pared 11 bases from V and 2 bases from J, leaving 16 bases between. The CDR3 totals 14 residues.

V and J are TRBV18 and TRBJ2-3; D call uncertain. Trimming left V 3 bases short and J 3 bases short, with 16 bases between. There are 16 residues in the CDR3. The germline gives CDR1 KGHSH, CDR2 LQKENI. CDR3 DNA: TGTGCCAGCTCACCCACGGCCGGAGTCGGTACAGATACGCAGTATTTT. Protein product: CASSPTAGVGTDTQYF.

This chain links TRBV5-4 with TRBJ1-1, with 7 nucleotides matching TRBD1. The V gene's germline CDR1 is SGHNT and CDR2 YYREEE (reference sequence). The ends lost 4 bases at V and 4 bases at J; junction bases unmatched: 10. The CDR3 contains 15 residues. The CDR3 is CASSKRQGGSTEAFF. CDR3 bases: TGTGCCAGCAGCAAAAGACAGGGAGGGAGCACTGAAGCTTTCTTT.

This clone has a single count. V usage is TRBV2 and J usage is TRBJ2-7; TRBD2 is a possible D gene (5 bases). The CDR3 consists of 13 residues. Per germline, CDR1 SNHLY and CDR2 FYNNEI. Trimming shortened V by 8 bases and J by 1 base, and 12 bases separated the two germline ends. CDR3 loop: CASAAGISYEQYF. CDR3 nucleotide sequence: TGTGCCAGCGCCGCCGGGATTTCCTACGAGCAGTACTTC.

This clone turned up a few times. The chain combines TRBV28 with TRBJ1-1; TRBD1 agrees at 8 bases. J lost 11 bases, V lost 6 bases, and 8 bases had no gene match. The CDR3 is 12 residues long. Germline CDR1 is MDHEN and CDR2 is SYDVKM. The CDR3 region has the DNA TGTGCCAGCAGCCGACAGGGGTTGTATGCTTTCTTT. Translation: CASSRQGLYAFF.

V usage is TRBV5-1 and J usage is TRBJ2-3; D is possibly TRBD2 (6 bases). The CDR3 runs to 15 residues. Germline values: CDR1 SGHRS, CDR2 YFSETQ. V shed 5 bases and J shed 3 bases, with 16 bases lying between them. The DNA of the CDR3 is TGCGCCAGCAGTATATGGGGGGTGGAAACAGATACGCAGTATTTT. Translated: CASSIWGVETDTQYF.

Points on this clone: The same CDR3 is also encoded by other DNA sequences in this sample. The chain carries TRBV19 and TRBJ1-5; D gene ambiguous. This CDR3 contains 13 residues. Germline lookup yields CDR1 LNHDA and CDR2 SQIVND (reference sequence). The V end lost 8 bases, the J end lost 7 bases, and 15 bases lay between the germline ends. CDR3 nucleotide sequence: TGTGCCAGTTCCTCCGGGGTCCGGCAGCCCCAGCATTTT. Residues: CASSSGVRQPQHF.

This clone was seen ten or more times. The chain recombines TRBV27 with TRBJ2-3, with a weak D call TRBD2 (5 bases). Germline lookup yields CDR1 MNHEY and CDR2 SMNVEV (reference sequence). The CDR3 has 15 residues. Trimming stripped 5 bases from V and 8 bases from J, with 20 bases between. The CDR3 DNA sequence: TGTGCCAGCAGTCCAGGAGGCCGGGTAATGAGTACGCAGTATTTT. This codes for CASSPGGRVMSTQYF.

This clone was detected only once. The gene calls are TRBV19 and TRBJ1-1; maybe TRBD1 (6 bases). V lost 3 bases to trimming and J lost 6 bases, with 14 bases between them. The CDR3 is 14 residues long. CDR1 and CDR2 from the germline V gene are LNHDA and SQIVND (reference sequence). The CDR3 loop is CASSMGAGVPEAFF. The CDR3 DNA is TGTGCCAGTAGTATGGGGGCCGGGGTCCCTGAAGCTTTCTTT.

The gene calls are TRBV10-1 and TRBJ2-2; no reliable D call. Looked up from germline, CDR1 is WNHNN and CDR2 is SYGVQD (reference sequence). The CDR3 has 14 residues. V lost 8 bases, J lost 2 bases, and 12 bases lay in between. CDR3 region: CASGLSSNTGELFF. The CDR3 bases are TGCGCCAGCGGGCTCTCATCTAACACCGGGGAGCTGTTTTTT.

This chain links TRBV30 with TRBJ1-4; a weak D match, TRBD1 (5 bases). Germline CDR1 reads GTSNPN; CDR2 reads SVGIG (reference sequence). The CDR3 covers 14 residues. With 2 bases removed from V and 8 bases from J, the gap between germline ends came to 15 bases. The CDR3 DNA reads as TGTGCCTGGAGTAGGGGAAAGGGTGAGGAAAAACTGTTTTTT. Residues: CAWSRGKGEEKLFF.

The rearrangement joins TRBV5-1 to TRBJ1-4; no clear D. Germline V gene data show CDR1 as SGHRS and CDR2 as YFSETQ. The CDR3 runs 17 residues. Trimming removed 3 bases at V and 0 bases at J, with 15 bases between. The CDR3 region is CASSSTPTGATNEKLFF. CDR3 DNA: TGCGCCAGCAGCTCGACCCCGACGGGCGCAACTAATGAAAAACTGTTTTTT.

This sequence joins TRBV11-2 and TRBJ1-1; TRBD1 agrees at 7 bases. The CDR3 is 14 residues long. The V and J ends lost 5 bases and 8 bases, in that order; junction bases with no gene match: 11. Per germline, CDR1 SGHAT and CDR2 FQNNGV. CDR3 protein: CASSLGQGVEEAFF. CDR3 DNA sequence: TGTGCCAGCAGCCTGGGGCAGGGGGTGGAAGAAGCTTTCTTT.

Here the CDR3 DNA reads TGTGCCAGCAGCAGTGACAGGAGATACGAGCAGTACTTC. Translated: CASSSDRRYEQYF. The chain links TRBV5-4 to TRBJ2-7, with D tentatively TRBD1 (6 bases). Trimming removed 4 bases at V and 4 bases at J, with 12 bases between. The germline V gene has CDR1 SGHNT and CDR2 YYREEE (reference sequence). The length of the CDR3 is 13 residues.

Worth noting for this clone: Other DNA sequences in the sample encode the same CDR3. J is TRBJ2-1 and V is TRBV5-1; D may be TRBD1 or TRBD2 (5 bases each). The V and J ends lost 2 bases and 6 bases respectively, with 15 bases between them. The CDR3 runs to 15 residues. In germline, CDR1 is SGHRS, CDR2 YFSETQ. The CDR3 sequence is CASSLEGLPSNEQFF. CDR3 DNA sequence: TGCGCCAGCAGCTTAGAGGGGCTGCCAAGCAATGAGCAGTTCTTC.

The rearrangement links TRBV6-6 to TRBJ2-7, with D perhaps TRBD2 (7 bases). V shed 5 bases and J shed 2 bases, with 13 bases lying between them. The CDR3 length is 14 residues. The germline CDR1 and CDR2 sequences are MNHNY and SVGAGI (reference sequence). In nucleotides, the CDR3 is TGTGCCAGCAGTGGCGGGGGCAGGGCCTACGAGCAGTACTTC. This codes for CASSGGGRAYEQYF.

In its sample, this clone was seen many times. This sequence joins TRBV6-1 and TRBJ2-4; 10 nucleotides align to TRBD1. The germline V gene has CDR1 MNHNS and CDR2 SASEGT. The CDR3 is 14 residues long. The V segment lost 8 bases and the J segment 6 bases; nucleotides outside the gene matches: 7. CDR3 coding DNA: TGTGCCAGCTGGACGGGACAGGGGATAAACATTCAGTACTTC. As protein: CASWTGQGINIQYF.

This clone was counted a single time. The chain joins TRBV18 to TRBJ1-6, with 9 bases matching TRBD1. Germline lookup yields CDR1 KGHSH and CDR2 LQKENI. This CDR3 has 14 residues. Germline trimming cut 5 bases from V and 8 bases from J; bases unmatched to any gene: 4. The DNA for the CDR3 is TGTGCCAGCTCATCGACAGGGGGAGATTCACCCCTCCACTTT. Protein product: CASSSTGGDSPLHF.

The V and J genes are TRBV7-2 and TRBJ2-7, with D perhaps matching TRBD2 (5 bases). V lost 5 bases, J lost 0 bases, and 14 bases lay in between. This CDR3 is built from 15 residues. The V gene's germline CDR1 is SGHTA and CDR2 FQGNSA. CDR3 sequence (DNA): TGTGCCAGCAGCGGACGAGGGCCGAGCTCCTACGAGCAGTACTTC. This codes for CASSGRGPSSYEQYF.

The chain combines TRBV11-2 with TRBJ1-5; D is uncertain. Trimming left V 2 bases short and J 5 bases short, with 7 bases between. Germline loops: CDR1 SGHAT, CDR2 FQNNGV. CDR3 length equals 13 residues. This chain's CDR3 is CASSLTFDQPQHF. The DNA of the CDR3 is TGTGCCAGCAGCTTAACTTTCGATCAGCCCCAGCATTTT.

V and J are TRBV28 and TRBJ2-4, with D possibly matching TRBD2 (7 bases). Between the trimmed V and J ends, which lost 10 bases and 8 bases, there was a span of 15 bases. The CDR3 consists of 12 residues. The germline V gene encodes CDR1 MDHEN and CDR2 SYDVKM. The CDR3 here is CATGGAGDIQYF. The DNA for the CDR3 is TGTGCCACGGGGGGCGCGGGGGACATTCAGTACTTC.

This clone was picked up a small number of times. The V call is TRBV10-3, the J call TRBJ1-3, with D possibly being TRBD1 (5 bases). Germline values: CDR1 ENHRY, CDR2 SYGVKD. The CDR3 runs to 16 residues. V shed 0 bases and J shed 0 bases, with 9 bases lying between them. CDR3 coding DNA: TGTGCCATCAGTGAGTCGGCAGGGCTCTCTGGAAACACCATATATTTT. This codes for CAISESAGLSGNTIYF.

The rearrangement joins TRBV30 to TRBJ2-5; D gene unclear. The V gene lost 0 bases and the J gene lost 5 bases, with 10 bases spanning the gap. Germline V CDR1 and CDR2: GTSNPN, SVGIG (reference sequence). The CDR3 totals 13 residues. CDR3 amino acids: CAWSVGSRETQYF. The CDR3 DNA sequence: TGTGCCTGGAGTGTGGGGTCGCGGGAGACCCAGTACTTC.

Many counts were recorded for this clone. This sequence joins TRBV2 and TRBJ1-4; the match to TRBD1 covers 10 bases. The CDR3 extends over 16 amino acids. Germline CDR1 and CDR2: SNHLY and FYNNEI. After removal of 8 bases from V and 8 bases from J, the junction contained 14 bases not matched to a gene. As DNA, the CDR3 is TGTGCCAGCCAAAGTCAACCGGGACAGGGGTACGAAAAACTGTTTTTT. It specifies CASQSQPGQGYEKLFF.

This clone was found many times. The V and J genes are TRBV11-2 and TRBJ2-7, with 10 bases aligning to TRBD2. V lost 0 bases to trimming and J lost 0 bases; unmatched junction nucleotides: 5. Per germline, CDR1 SGHAT and CDR2 FQNNGV. The CDR3 consists of 17 residues. In nucleotides, the CDR3 is TGTGCCAGCAGCTTAGATTCGGCTAGCGGGAGCTCCTACGAGCAGTACTTC. Translating it yields CASSLDSASGSSYEQYF.

The J gene is TRBJ2-7, the V gene TRBV10-2, with D maybe TRBD2 (6 bases). Between the trimmed V and J ends, which lost 6 bases and 2 bases, there was a span of 11 bases. Germline-derived CDR1 and CDR2 are WSHSY and SAAADI. This CDR3 has 13 residues. The CDR3 DNA sequence: TGCGCCAGCAGGGGGACTCCCACCTACGAGCAGTACTTC. Its translation: CASRGTPTYEQYF.

The chain combines TRBV10-3 with TRBJ2-2, with TRBD1 matching 11 bases. The CDR3 extends over 16 amino acids. After removal of 6 bases from V and 4 bases from J, the junction contained 7 bases not matched to a gene. CDR1 is ENHRY and CDR2 is SYGVKD in the germline V gene. CDR3 protein: CAIRPPGTGGTGELFF. The CDR3 coding sequence is TGTGCCATCAGACCACCGGGGACAGGGGGCACCGGGGAGCTGTTTTTT.

The chain carries TRBV14 and TRBJ1-1; 8 bases agree with TRBD1. V lost 7 bases, J lost 3 bases, and 13 bases stayed unmatched. CDR1 and CDR2 from the germline V gene are SGHDN and FVKESK. CDR3 length equals 16 residues. This CDR3 reads CASTTDRVGVYTEAFF. The CDR3 coding sequence is TGTGCCAGCACTACGGACAGGGTAGGGGTATACACTGAAGCTTTCTTT.

The genes are TRBV29-1 and TRBJ2-4; D might be TRBD1 (6 bases). V lost 4 bases and J lost 3, with 19 bases in between. Per the germline V gene, CDR1 is SQVTM and CDR2 is ANQGSEA. The CDR3 covers 16 residues. The CDR3 nucleotides are TGCAGCGTTGCCCCCTTACAGGGTTGGGTCAAAAACATTCAGTACTTC. Translation gives CSVAPLQGWVKNIQYF.